One and the same sample provided the 27 T cell receptor beta chains below, sequenced in a study of blood T cells in healthy people across ages. Primers used in a second PCR of roughly 6 to 11 cycles were a sample-barcoded 5' primer and a J-beta primer mix. TCRdb reprocessed the 5' RACE reads with MiXCR, giving one entry per CDR3 protein. Of about 1.4 million distinct CDR3 sequences in the sample, roughly 59% are singletons; the top ten hold 5% to 7%. Sample: blood. The receptors stem from a man between 18 and 35 years old in good health.

The genes are TRBV5-5 and TRBJ2-7; D is unresolved. Between the trimmed V and J ends, which lost 6 bases and 3 bases, there was a span of 10 bases. Germline assignment: CDR1 SGHKS and CDR2 YYEKEE (reference sequence). This CDR3 has 12 residues. The CDR3 is CASTPVDYEQYF. DNA of the CDR3: TGTGCCAGCACCCCAGTCGACTACGAGCAGTACTTC.

CDR3 sequence (DNA): TGTGCCAGCAGCTTCCGACAGGGGGCGAGTGGCTACACCTTC. It is translated as CASSFRQGASGYTF. The V and J genes are TRBV7-2 and TRBJ1-2, with 10 bases that match TRBD1. Germline CDR1 SGHTA, CDR2 FQGNSA. V lost 3 bases and J lost 7; bases outside the gene matches: 5. The CDR3 runs to 14 residues.

J is TRBJ2-7 and V is TRBV27, with 8 bases identical to TRBD1. This CDR3 is built from 16 residues. CDR1 MNHEY and CDR2 SMNVEV come from the germline V gene (reference sequence). V was pared by 2 bases and J by 3 bases, with 9 bases of the junction left unmatched. The DNA of the CDR3 is TGTGCCAGCAGTTTACAAGCCGGGACAGGTAGCTACGAGCAGTACTTC. It encodes CASSLQAGTGSYEQYF.

The genes are TRBV20-1 and TRBJ1-2, with 8 bases that match TRBD1. CDR3 length: 15 amino acids. With 5 bases clipped from V and 3 bases from J, the junction kept 11 bases outside the gene matches. The germline gives CDR1 DFQATT, CDR2 SNEGSKA (reference sequence). In nucleotides, the CDR3 is TGCAGTGCTTTCCTTGTTGACAGGGGAGACTATGGCTACACCTTC. Translation: CSAFLVDRGDYGYTF.

J is TRBJ1-1 and V is TRBV6-2 or TRBV6-3; D is ambiguous. Germline CDR1 is MNHEY and CDR2 is SVGEGT. There are 13 residues in the CDR3. V gave up 3 bases and J gave up 7 bases, with 12 bases separating them. DNA for the CDR3: TGTGCCAGCAGTTATGTACGGGGAGATGAAGCTTTCTTT. Encoded protein: CASSYVRGDEAFF.

This clonotype was seen a few times. The CDR3 sequence is CASSPSGIGYGYTF. The CDR3, as DNA: TGTGCCAGCAGCCCGAGTGGCATTGGCTATGGCTACACCTTC. The chain couples TRBV27 to TRBJ1-2, with unresolved D. The CDR3 has 14 residues. The germline V and J ends were trimmed by 6 bases and 4 bases, with 15 bases remaining between them. Germline V gene lookup returns CDR1 MNHEY and CDR2 SMNVEV (reference sequence).

The chain carries TRBV9 and TRBJ2-1, with D uncertain. Germline CDR1 SGDLS, CDR2 YYNGEE. This CDR3 is built from 13 residues. The V and J ends lost 3 bases and 4 bases respectively, with 8 bases between them. The DNA for the CDR3 is TGTGCCAGCAGCGGCCCCTTATACAATGAGCAGTTCTTC. This codes for CASSGPLYNEQFF.

The chain joins TRBV29-1 to TRBJ2-7; D is ambiguous. The DNA matches TRBJ2-5 better at its end, which makes the J call doubtful. Germline CDR1 and CDR2: SQVTM and ANQGSEA. This CDR3 comprises 10 residues. In nucleotides, the CDR3 is TGCAGCGTAAAAGGGGAGACCCAGTACTTC. The encoded protein is CSVKGETQYF.

A few counts support this clonotype. The rearrangement uses TRBV15 and TRBJ2-1, with TRBD1 matching 7 bases. From germline, CDR1 is LNHNV and CDR2 YYDKDF (reference sequence). This CDR3 is built from 13 residues. With V trimmed by 4 bases and J by 9 bases, 6 bases remained unmatched. The CDR3 DNA is TGTGCCACCAGCAAGGGACAGCACTTTGAGCAGTTCTTC. Amino acid sequence: CATSKGQHFEQFF.

The gene calls are TRBV14 and TRBJ2-1; 10 nucleotides align to TRBD2. The CDR3 has 14 amino acids. V lost 5 bases to trimming and J lost 8 bases; unmatched junction nucleotides: 6. CDR1 and CDR2 (germline): SGHDN, FVKESK. CDR3 protein: CASSRGLAIYEQFF. CDR3 in DNA: TGTGCCAGCAGCAGGGGACTAGCGATCTATGAGCAGTTCTTC.

This chain joins TRBV6-2 or TRBV6-3 and TRBJ1-5; D ambiguous. CDR3 length: 12 residues. The V and J ends lost 5 bases and 7 bases respectively, with 9 bases between them. Germline lookup yields CDR1 MNHEY and CDR2 SVGEGT. CDR3 region: CASSQGPQPQHF. Written as DNA, the CDR3 is TGTGCCAGCAGTCAAGGGCCCCAGCCCCAGCATTTT.

This clonotype was counted only a few times. The chain is built from TRBV10-3 and TRBJ2-7, with D perhaps matching TRBD1 (5 bases). In germline, CDR1 is ENHRY, CDR2 SYGVKD. This CDR3 has 13 amino acids. The V end lost 4 bases, the J end lost 6 bases, and 13 bases lay between the germline ends. CDR3 in DNA: TGTGCCATCAGTGCAACCCAGGGTCGCGAGCAGTACTTC. Protein sequence: CAISATQGREQYF.

This rearrangement joins TRBV6-5 to TRBJ1-1; unclear D gene. The germline gives CDR1 MNHEY, CDR2 SVGAGI. The CDR3 runs 15 residues. Trimming took 5 bases from V and 4 from J, leaving 17 bases between them. CDR3 coding DNA: TGTGCCAGCAGTCCCACCAACCTCGCTGGCACTGAAGCTTTCTTT. Translated: CASSPTNLAGTEAFF.

This chain uses TRBV6-5 with TRBJ1-4; weak D call: TRBD1 (6 bases). In germline, CDR1 is MNHEY, CDR2 SVGAGI. V was pared by 3 bases and J by 6 bases, with 14 bases between. The CDR3 covers 15 residues. Written as DNA, the CDR3 is TGTGCCAGCAGTTATGGGGGGCTGGTGGATGAAAAACTGTTTTTT. It encodes CASSYGGLVDEKLFF.

Points on this clonotype: One end of the junction varies from germline; a read error may be responsible. The gene calls are TRBV11-2 and TRBJ2-3, with 13 bases fitting TRBD2. There are 21 residues in the CDR3. The germline V gene encodes CDR1 SGHAT and CDR2 FQNNGV. The CDR3, as DNA: TGTGCCAGCAGCTTAGGTGGTGGGACTAGCGGGAAAGGGGAAAAAACAGATACGCGGTATTTT. Its translation is CASSLGGGTSGKGEKTDTRYF. The variable domain in full, with the rest retrieved from reference TRBV11-2 and TRBJ2-3, is EAGVAQSPRYKIIEKRQSVAFWCNPISGHATLYWYQQILGQGPKLLIQFQNNGVVDDSQLPKDRFSAERLKGVDSTLKIQPAKLEDSAVYLCASSLGGGTSGKGEKTDTRYFGPGTRLTVL.

The chain employs TRBV10-1 and TRBJ1-4; D gene unclear. Trimming removed 7 bases at V and 0 bases at J, with 15 bases between. The CDR3 extends over 16 amino acids. The germline V gene has CDR1 WNHNN and CDR2 SYGVQD (reference sequence). In DNA form, the CDR3 reads TGCGCCAGCAAGTTCTTGCAAACCGCAACTAATGAAAAACTGTTTTTT. It yields the protein CASKFLQTATNEKLFF.

V and J are TRBV27 and TRBJ2-5; D possibly corresponds to TRBD2 (5 bases). The DNA end lines up better with TRBJ2-7; the J call may be wrong. The germline CDR1 and CDR2 sequences are MNHEY and SMNVEV (reference sequence). The CDR3 totals 13 residues. The CDR3 DNA is TGTGCCAGCAGTTGGGATGCGGGCCCCGAGCAGTACTTC. The encoded protein is CASSWDAGPEQYF.

The chain links TRBV18 to TRBJ2-7, with D perhaps given as TRBD1 or TRBD2 (5 bases each). V was cut by 6 bases and J by 5 bases, with 11 bases left in between. Germline lookup yields CDR1 KGHSH and CDR2 LQKENI. This CDR3 region has 12 residues. The CDR3 loop reads CASSGRSNEQYF. CDR3 in DNA: TGTGCCAGCTCGGGACGTTCAAACGAGCAGTACTTC.

This sequence joins TRBV25-1 and TRBJ2-1; D gene ambiguous. The J call may not be correct, given that the DNA end is closer to TRBJ2-7. This CDR3 region has 14 residues. Germline CDR1 MGHDK, CDR2 SYGVNS. This chain's CDR3 is CASSHVSSYNEQYF. For the CDR3, the DNA is TGTGCCAGCAGTCACGTAAGCTCCTACAATGAGCAGTACTTC.

The V gene is TRBV14, the J gene TRBJ2-7; tentative D call: TRBD2 (5 bases). The CDR3 consists of 16 residues. Germline V gene sequence: CDR1 SGHDN, CDR2 FVKESK. V dropped 4 bases and J dropped 6 bases, with 22 bases sitting between them. The CDR3 region is CASSLPGGGRGIEQYF. In DNA form, the CDR3 reads TGTGCCAGCAGCCTCCCAGGAGGAGGACGGGGTATCGAGCAGTACTTC.

V is TRBV7-2 and J is TRBJ1-2; D not certain. The V and J ends lost 0 bases and 0 bases respectively, with 8 bases between them. This CDR3 is 15 amino acids long. Germline loops: CDR1 SGHTA, CDR2 FQGNSA. CDR3 bases: TGTGCCAGCAGCTTAGCGGGCCGCTCTAACTATGGCTACACCTTC. Amino acid sequence: CASSLAGRSNYGYTF. Full variable domain (outside the CDR3, taken from reference TRBV7-2 and TRBJ1-2): GAGVSQSPSNKVTEKGKDVELRCDPISGHTALYWYRQSLGQGLEFLIYFQGNSAPDKSGLPSDRFSAERTGGSVSTLTIQRTQQEDSAVYLCASSLAGRSNYGYTFGSGTRLTVV.

This clonotype has just a few counts. This chain links TRBV6-5 with TRBJ2-3; 9 nucleotides align to TRBD2. CDR3 length: 15 residues. Germline V gene lookup returns CDR1 MNHEY and CDR2 SVGAGI. The V gene end was trimmed by 5 bases and the J gene end by 5 bases; junction bases not matched to a gene: 8. CDR3 sequence: CASSPLAGSRDTQYF. CDR3 sequence (DNA): TGTGCCAGCAGTCCGCTAGCGGGGTCGAGAGATACGCAGTATTTT.

The CDR3 region has the DNA TGCAGTGCTAGAGGGTGGCAGGGGGGTTTAAATGAAAAACTGTTTTTT. Amino acid sequence: CSARGWQGGLNEKLFF. V gene TRBV20-1 combines with J gene TRBJ1-4, with 7 bases identical to TRBD1. Germline CDR1 DFQATT, CDR2 SNEGSKA (reference sequence). The trim removed 1 base at V and 5 bases at J, leaving 10 bases unmatched. CDR3 length: 16 residues.

The rearrangement joins TRBV20-1 to TRBJ2-7; the D gene is possibly TRBD2 (7 bases). There are 13 residues in the CDR3. The germline V gene has CDR1 DFQATT and CDR2 SNEGSKA (reference sequence). The V end lost 4 bases, the J end lost 3 bases, and 13 bases lay between the germline ends. CDR3 coding DNA: TGCAGTGCTAAGGGGGGGTCCCACTACGAGCAGTACTTC. Its translation is CSAKGGSHYEQYF.

This rearrangement joins TRBV21-1 to TRBJ2-5; TRBD2 is the table's D call, not checked against the DNA. TRBV21-1 is tagged as a pseudogene. This CDR3 contains 14 residues. Here the CDR3 DNA reads TGTGCCAGCAGCAATCGCGGCCCTGGGGAAACCCAGTACTTC. Its translation: CASSNRGPGETQYF.

V and J are TRBV4-2 and TRBJ2-3; no reliable D call. CDR1 is LGHNA and CDR2 is YNFKEQ in the germline V gene. Trimming cost V 0 bases and J 0 bases, with 10 bases left between them. The length of the CDR3 is 16 residues. The CDR3 region has the DNA TGTGCCAGCAGCCAAGAGGGAATGAGGAGCACAGATACGCAGTATTTT. Its translation: CASSQEGMRSTDTQYF.

This clonotype was counted only a few times. The rearrangement joins TRBV12-3 or TRBV12-4 to TRBJ1-2, with D perhaps TRBD1 (5 bases). This CDR3 spans 15 amino acids. V was shortened by 6 bases and J by 2 bases, with 16 bases between the two germline ends. CDR3: CASSPLGTGNYGYTF. CDR3 sequence (DNA): TGTGCCAGCAGCCCCTTAGGGACGGGAAACTATGGCTACACCTTC.